This T cell receptor (beta chain) was sequenced for a study of T cells after yellow fever vaccination. Via MiXCR, TCRdb re-called the 5' RACE reads, giving one row per CDR3 protein. The repertoire consists of 500,000 to 650,000 distinct CDR3 sequences, with about a sixth occurring once and the leading ten covering around a sixth. This CDR3 spans 14 amino acids. Germline CDR1 and CDR2: SGHVS and FNYEAQ. V was shortened by 6 bases and J by 5 bases, with 16 bases between the two germline ends. The receptor was isolated from a man aged 18 to 35 who received the YFV17D yellow fever vaccine. V and J are TRBV7-6 and TRBJ1-1; a weak D match, TRBD1 (5 bases). The source was PBMCs, collected less than 6 days after the first yellow fever vaccination. Written as DNA, the CDR3 is TGTGCCAGCAGAGCGGGGGGGTATAGAACTGAAGCTTTCTTT. Residues: CASRAGGYRTEAFF.